This T cell receptor (beta chain) originates from a study of T cell responses to AZD1222 COVID-19 vaccine. Generated by immunoSEQ multiplex PCR, the TCRdb table keeps only in-frame clones and is missing some. The data hold 90,000 to 150,000 clones, with around 87% observed a single time. Source: peripheral blood, taken on day 0 of AZD1222 vaccination. This TCR came from an adult in good health.

CDR3 protein: CASSTTTSGGYNEQFF. In DNA form, the CDR3 reads TGTGCCAGCAGTACTACGACTAGCGGGGGCTACAATGAGCAGTTCTTC. This chain links TRBV2 with TRBJ2-1, with 12 bases identical to TRBD2. The CDR3 runs 16 residues. The V segment lost 5 bases and the J segment 3 bases; nucleotides outside the gene matches: 5. CDR1 and CDR2 (germline): SNHLY, FYNNEI.